This T cell receptor beta chain was recovered during a study of Graves' ophthalmopathy and Graves' hyperthyroidism. Overall study findings and caveats: Clonotypes were expanded in thyroid at above 0.001 frequency, and most also appeared in blood.

The authors amplified TCR beta CDR3 regions, and they did so from RNA transcripts for repertoire sequencing. First-round RT-PCR with HTBI primers preceded a second-round multiplex PCR. TCRdb independently ran MiXCR on the multiplex PCR reads; one entry per CDR3 protein. The table shows hundreds of thousands of distinct CDR3 sequences, with approximately 39% occurring only once. This clonotype has at least ten counts. Its antigen remains unidentified. This TCR derives from an adult man with Graves' ophthalmopathy. The sequencing sample was made of peripheral blood.

CDR3 sequence (DNA): TGTGCCAGCAGCTCACCGGTCAAGAACACTGAAGCTTTCTTT. It encodes CASSSPVKNTEAFF. The V and J genes are TRBV7-9 and TRBJ1-1; no definite D call. Trimming cost V 4 bases and J 1 base, with 10 bases left between them. CDR3 length: 14 amino acids. CDR1 and CDR2 from the germline V gene are SEHNR and FQNEAQ (reference sequence).